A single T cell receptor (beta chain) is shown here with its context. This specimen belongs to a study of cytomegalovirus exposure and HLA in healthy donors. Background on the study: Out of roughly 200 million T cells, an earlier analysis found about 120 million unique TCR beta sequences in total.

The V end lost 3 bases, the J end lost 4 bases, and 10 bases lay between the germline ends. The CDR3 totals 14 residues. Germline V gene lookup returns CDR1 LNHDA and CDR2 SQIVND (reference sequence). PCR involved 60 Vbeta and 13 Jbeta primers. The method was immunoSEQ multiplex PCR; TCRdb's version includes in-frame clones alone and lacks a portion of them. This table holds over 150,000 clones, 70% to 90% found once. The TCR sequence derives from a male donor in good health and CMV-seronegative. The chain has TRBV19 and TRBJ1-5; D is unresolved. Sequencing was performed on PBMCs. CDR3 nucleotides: TGTGCCAGTAGTATCGACCGGGATAATCAGCCCCAGCATTTT. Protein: CASSIDRDNQPQHF.